What follows are 5 T cell receptor beta chains derived from one specimen sequenced in a study of beta chain features in type 1 diabetes. TCRB transcripts that were expressed got sequenced, as all of the isolated RNA had been reverse transcribed. Clones were read by immunoSEQ multiplex PCR, and TCRdb kept only the in-frame ones, dropping some. Of some 140,000 clones listed, around a tenth were seen once; the top ten hold about 0.68%. The specimen sequenced was central memory CD4+ T cells from blood. The receptors were sampled from a man aged 18 to 35 in good health.

This clone was found a few times. The J gene is TRBJ1-3, the V gene TRBV29-1; 9 bases line up with TRBD1. J lost 4 bases, V lost 6 bases, and 1 base had no gene match. The CDR3 is 12 residues long. CDR1 is SQVTM and CDR2 is ANQGSEA in the germline V gene. The CDR3 loop reads CSVGTGGNTIYF. CDR3 coding DNA: TGCAGCGTCGGGACAGGGGGAAACACCATATATTTT.

As for this clone: This CDR3 is also generated by other DNA sequences in the sample. The chain has TRBV30 and TRBJ2-7, with D maybe TRBD2 (6 bases). From germline, CDR1 is GTSNPN and CDR2 SVGIG (reference sequence). V was cut by 1 base and J by 2 bases, with 6 bases left in between. The CDR3 length is 12 residues. CDR3 protein: CAWSGGAYEQYF. The DNA of the CDR3 is TGTGCCTGGAGTGGGGGGGCCTACGAGCAGTACTTC.

This rearrangement joins TRBV5-1 to TRBJ2-5; a weak D match, TRBD2 (6 bases). This CDR3 comprises 14 residues. The germline V and J ends were trimmed by 1 base and 2 bases, with 9 bases remaining between them. Germline lookup yields CDR1 SGHRS and CDR2 YFSETQ. CDR3 DNA sequence: TGCGCCAGCAGCTTGTGGGGGGAACAAGAGACCCAGTACTTC. It yields the protein CASSLWGEQETQYF.

This clone showed up just a few times. The gene calls are TRBV5-1 and TRBJ1-1; D might be TRBD1 (5 bases). This CDR3 comprises 15 residues. Germline CDR1 SGHRS, CDR2 YFSETQ. The V gene lost 4 bases and the J gene lost 6 bases, with 19 bases spanning the gap. CDR3 DNA: TGCGCCAGCAGCCAGGCGGGGGATTTCGGGGCTGAAGCTTTCTTT. This gives the protein CASSQAGDFGAEAFF.

This clone showed up just a few times. The chain uses TRBV5-1 and TRBJ2-3; D is possibly TRBD2 (6 bases). This CDR3 has 14 amino acids. V lost 2 bases, J lost 3 bases, and 10 bases lay in between. From germline, CDR1 is SGHRS and CDR2 YFSETQ. CDR3 nucleotides: TGCGCCAGCAGCTTCGAACTAGCAACAGATACGCAGTATTTT. The encoded protein is CASSFELATDTQYF.